The 3 T cell receptor beta chains given below trace back to one sample, sequenced in a study of cytomegalovirus exposure and HLA in healthy donors. The PCR was carried out with 60 Vbeta primers and 13 Jbeta primers. Here immunoSEQ multiplex PCR was the method, and the copy in TCRdb shows in-frame clones only, minus some. The sample shows fewer than 250,000 clones, more than 70% of them seen only once. The specimen was PBMCs. The source of these receptors is a man aged 25-45 years in good health and CMV-seropositive.

The J gene is TRBJ2-1, the V gene TRBV7-9, with D possibly matching TRBD1 (5 bases). Trimming cost V 7 bases and J 6 bases, with 19 bases left between them. Per the germline V gene, CDR1 is SEHNR and CDR2 is FQNEAQ (reference sequence). This CDR3 is 15 amino acids long. CDR3 loop: CASTEGVFDGNEQFF. In DNA form, the CDR3 reads TGTGCCAGCACGGAAGGGGTATTCGATGGCAATGAGCAGTTCTTC. Based on the CDR3 plus reference TRBV7-9 and TRBJ2-1, the full variable domain is DTGVSQNPRHKITKRGQNVTFRCDPISEHNRLYWYRQTLGQGPEFLTYFQNEAQLEKSRLLSDRFSAERPKGSFSTLEIQRTEQGDSAMYLCASTEGVFDGNEQFFGPGTRLTVL.

The chain carries TRBV13 and TRBJ2-7, with a weak D call TRBD1 (6 bases). The V gene lost 5 bases and the J gene lost 2 bases, with 28 bases spanning the gap. This CDR3 is built from 19 residues. Germline V gene data show CDR1 as PRHDT and CDR2 as FYEKMQ (reference sequence). Here the CDR3 reads CASSPNRAGASQLTYEQYF. The CDR3 nucleotides are TGTGCCAGCAGCCCAAACAGGGCAGGAGCAAGCCAGCTAACCTACGAGCAGTACTTC.

The chain has TRBV10-3 and TRBJ1-1, with 12 nucleotides matching TRBD1. Germline lookup yields CDR1 ENHRY and CDR2 SYGVKD. Trimming cost V 4 bases and J 5 bases; bases outside gene matches: 8. The CDR3 totals 16 residues. The CDR3 nucleotides read TGTGCCATCAGTGGGCCGGGACAGGGGGCGGATACTGAAGCTTTCTTT. The encoded protein is CAISGPGQGADTEAFF.